These T cell receptor beta chains were read from a single sample in a study of shared clonotypes between healthy human individuals. TCRdb keeps only in-frame clones here, not all; method: immunoSEQ multiplex PCR. The table shows around 2.1 million clones, with roughly 91% occurring only once. Material: naive CD8+ T cells from PBMCs. These receptors came from a man between 18 and 35 years old in good health. Some clones in this sample may be carry-over from other donors' samples. Each CDR3 is given with its conserved first and last residue. The D gene is left open where the match is weak. Size is stated for part of the rows, as once, few or many counts, or as a class when the clone is expanded.

v_call: TRBV6-5
j_call: TRBJ2-5
d_call: TRBD2
clone_size: NA
cdr3_nt: TGTGCCAGCAGTTACGAGACTAGCGGGAGTGAAGAGACCCAGTACTTC
cdr3_aa: CASSYETSGSEETQYF

v_call: TRBV19
j_call: TRBJ1-4
d_call: NA
clone_size: NA
cdr3_nt: TGTGCCAGTAGTGCCAGGGGCCGAACCGGACCTGAAAAACTGTTTTTT
cdr3_aa: CASSARGRTGPEKLFF

v_call: TRBV4-1
j_call: TRBJ1-1
d_call: TRBD1
clone_size: NA
cdr3_nt: TGCGCCAGCAGCCAATCATTTGGGGACAGGGGGTCTGAAGCTTTCTTT
cdr3_aa: CASSQSFGDRGSEAFF

v_call: TRBV6-6
j_call: TRBJ2-1
d_call: NA
clone_size: NA
cdr3_nt: TGTGCCAGCAGCCCCGAATACAATGAGCAGTTCTTC
cdr3_aa: CASSPEYNEQFF

v_call: TRBV28
j_call: TRBJ2-7
d_call: NA
clone_size: NA
cdr3_nt: TGTGCCAGCAGTTTAGCCGGGTTTGCCTACGAGCAGTACTTC
cdr3_aa: CASSLAGFAYEQYF

v_call: TRBV5-6
j_call: TRBJ2-5
d_call: NA
clone_size: NA
cdr3_nt: TGTGCCAGCAGGGTAGGCGGGACTTTGGGCCAAGAGACCCAGTACTTC
cdr3_aa: CASRVGGTLGQETQYF

v_call: TRBV11-1
j_call: TRBJ2-1
d_call: NA
clone_size: NA
cdr3_nt: TGTGCCAGCAGCTTATTGGTCTCCTACAATGAGCAGTTCTTC
cdr3_aa: CASSLLVSYNEQFF

v_call: TRBV9
j_call: TRBJ1-3
d_call: TRBD1
clone_size: NA
cdr3_nt: TGTGCCAGCAGCGCCAACCTCGGGACAGGTAGCTCTGGAAACACCATATATTTT
cdr3_aa: CASSANLGTGSSGNTIYF

v_call: TRBV7-2
j_call: TRBJ2-1
d_call: TRBD2
clone_size: NA
cdr3_nt: TGTGCCAGCAGAGGAGGGACTACCAATGAGCAGTTCTTC
cdr3_aa: CASRGGTTNEQFF

v_call: TRBV19
j_call: TRBJ2-7
d_call: NA
clone_size: NA
cdr3_nt: TGTGCCAGTAGTATCAATTTCGACAGAGTAACCTACGAGCAGTACTTC
cdr3_aa: CASSINFDRVTYEQYF

v_call: TRBV28
j_call: TRBJ2-3
d_call: TRBD2
clone_size: NA
cdr3_nt: TGTGCCAGCAGTTTTAGGGCTAGCGGGGGGCTAGCAGATACGCAGTATTTT
cdr3_aa: CASSFRASGGLADTQYF

v_call: TRBV14
j_call: TRBJ1-3
d_call: NA
clone_size: NA
cdr3_nt: TGTGCCAGCAGCCACCGCGTCCAGGGGCCTGGAAACACCATATATTTT
cdr3_aa: CASSHRVQGPGNTIYF

v_call: TRBV19
j_call: TRBJ2-2
d_call: NA
clone_size: NA
cdr3_nt: TGTGCCAGTAGTATATTCGGACCCGGGGAGCTGTTTTTT
cdr3_aa: CASSIFGPGELFF

v_call: TRBV30
j_call: TRBJ2-3
d_call: TRBD1
clone_size: NA
cdr3_nt: TGTGCCTGGAGTGTAGGGACAGGGGGCGCGGATACGCAGTATTTT
cdr3_aa: CAWSVGTGGADTQYF

v_call: TRBV7-6
j_call: TRBJ2-1
d_call: TRBD2
clone_size: NA
cdr3_nt: TGTGCCAGCAGCTTGTTAGCGGGAGGGACGAATGAGCAGTTCTTC
cdr3_aa: CASSLLAGGTNEQFF

v_call: TRBV19
j_call: TRBJ1-1
d_call: NA
clone_size: NA
cdr3_nt: TGTGCCAGTAGTGGTCCGGGGGATGAAGCTTTCTTT
cdr3_aa: CASSGPGDEAFF

v_call: TRBV6-5
j_call: TRBJ1-1
d_call: NA
clone_size: NA
cdr3_nt: TGTGCCAGCAGTTCGGGGGGGGAGAACACTGAAGCTTTCTTT
cdr3_aa: CASSSGGENTEAFF

v_call: TRBV10-3
j_call: TRBJ2-5
d_call: NA
clone_size: NA
cdr3_nt: TGTGCCATCAGGAACCCCGGATTCTCAGAGACCCAGTACTTC
cdr3_aa: CAIRNPGFSETQYF

v_call: TRBV27
j_call: TRBJ2-7
d_call: NA
clone_size: once
cdr3_nt: TGTGCCAGCAGTTTCAGCGGATCTTACGAGCAGTACTTC
cdr3_aa: CASSFSGSYEQYF

v_call: TRBV29-1
j_call: TRBJ2-5
d_call: NA
clone_size: NA
cdr3_nt: TGCAGCGTTGAAGATCCGGGGAGGTGGCAGACCCAGTACTTC
cdr3_aa: CSVEDPGRWQTQYF

v_call: TRBV7-2
j_call: TRBJ1-2
d_call: TRBD1
clone_size: NA
cdr3_nt: TGTGCCAGCAGCCCCTGGACAGGGATTACTCTTCCCTCTAACTATGGCTACACCTTC
cdr3_aa: CASSPWTGITLPSNYGYTF

v_call: TRBV7-8
j_call: TRBJ2-3
d_call: NA
clone_size: NA
cdr3_nt: TGTGCCAGCAGCTTAGTTCGGGGGAGGCATGACGTTGGCACAGATACGCAGTATTTT
cdr3_aa: CASSLVRGRHDVGTDTQYF

v_call: TRBV4-1
j_call: TRBJ1-1
d_call: TRBD1
clone_size: NA
cdr3_nt: TGCGCCAGCAGCCACCCGGACAGGACAAACACTGAAGCTTTCTTT
cdr3_aa: CASSHPDRTNTEAFF

v_call: TRBV27
j_call: TRBJ2-2
d_call: NA
clone_size: NA
cdr3_nt: TGTGCCAGCAGTTTAATCCGGAGGAGGAACACCGGGGAGCTGTTTTTT
cdr3_aa: CASSLIRRRNTGELFF

v_call: TRBV27
j_call: TRBJ2-7
d_call: TRBD1
clone_size: NA
cdr3_nt: TGTGCCAGCCAAACCGGGGACAGGGCCAGCTACGAGCAGTACTTC
cdr3_aa: CASQTGDRASYEQYF

v_call: TRBV7-2
j_call: TRBJ2-7
d_call: NA
clone_size: NA
cdr3_nt: TGTGCCAGCAGCTTAGCGCCCCAGCGAGGGGGTGACTTC
cdr3_aa: CASSLAPQRGGDF

v_call: TRBV28
j_call: TRBJ2-7
d_call: TRBD2
clone_size: once
cdr3_nt: TGTGCCAGCACCTCGGCCAAGCGGGAGTTTTACGAGCAGTACTTC
cdr3_aa: CASTSAKREFYEQYF

v_call: TRBV7-9
j_call: TRBJ2-3
d_call: TRBD2
clone_size: NA
cdr3_nt: TGTGCCAGCAGCTTAGTGGCTTTAGCGGGAAATACGCAGTATTTT
cdr3_aa: CASSLVALAGNTQYF

v_call: TRBV7-9
j_call: TRBJ2-7
d_call: TRBD2
clone_size: NA
cdr3_nt: TGTGCCATCCCTAGCGGTATTTTACGGGAGCAGTACTTC
cdr3_aa: CAIPSGILREQYF

v_call: TRBV6-5
j_call: TRBJ1-2
d_call: NA
clone_size: NA
cdr3_nt: TGTGCCAGCAGCCTACGGGTAGGGGGTATTTATGGCTACACCTTC
cdr3_aa: CASSLRVGGIYGYTF

v_call: TRBV7-2
j_call: TRBJ2-7
d_call: TRBD2
clone_size: NA
cdr3_nt: TGTGCCAGCAGCTTATCAATCGCGGGAGGGCCGAACGAGCAGTACTTC
cdr3_aa: CASSLSIAGGPNEQYF

v_call: TRBV9
j_call: TRBJ2-2
d_call: NA
clone_size: NA
cdr3_nt: TGTGCCAGCAGCGTAGATGGGGGGTCATCCGGGGAGCTGTTTTTT
cdr3_aa: CASSVDGGSSGELFF